This note documents a single TCR beta chain sequence. Its antigen is not known. Time point noted: week 11, during vaccination. In the vaccine, a single dose held 300 ug of the mutant IDH1 20-mer peptide, along with topical imiquimod. Clones were sequenced by immunoSEQ multiplex PCR, and TCRdb holds only the in-frame ones, with some missing. The sample lists tens of thousands of clones, approximately 89% seen once, with 4.5% to 6% in the top ten. The CDR3 spans 14 residues. Per germline, CDR1 MNHNS and CDR2 SASEGT. Deletions cut 1 base from V and 7 bases from J, with 13 bases between. The sample is drawn from a study of a mutant IDH1 vaccine in newly diagnosed glioma. Study in general: Before enrollment, the patients had been treated with radiotherapy alone, temozolomide alone, or both together. Most of them had received both.

The receptor comes from a woman aged 40 to 49 with glioma. This chain uses TRBV6-1 with TRBJ1-1, with D perhaps matching TRBD1 (6 bases). Sequencing was performed on PBMCs, taken from a glioma patient whose treatment included an IDH1 peptide vaccine. CDR3 in amino acids: CASSEGWGAGEAFF. CDR3 sequence (DNA): TGTGCCAGCAGTGAAGGTTGGGGGGCGGGTGAAGCTTTCTTT.